This T cell receptor beta chain was sequenced during a study of blood T cell repertoires in COVID-19. Study summary: Sites across the United States, Italy and Spain contributed samples from acute and convalescent COVID-19. The cDNA or gDNA used as material had been derived from T cells, B-cell-depleted T cells, or PBMCs.

V lost 3 bases to trimming and J lost 6 bases; unmatched junction nucleotides: 2. The CDR3 has 13 residues. Germline loops: CDR1 SGDLS, CDR2 YYNGEE. As originally analysed: Amplification of reference gene primers was used by the study to estimate nucleated cell counts. The table came from immunoSEQ multiplex PCR; TCRdb's copy has only in-frame clones and leaves some out. Clone size and the V and J calls come from that table; the DNA yielded D and trimming. The table lists about 130,000 clones, 70% to 90% of them singletons. Of note for this clone: The same CDR3 can be traced to other DNA sequences in this sample.

Sample: peripheral blood. The V call is TRBV9, the J call TRBJ2-2; 7 nucleotides line up with TRBD1. The source of this sequence is a woman of 80 years or more with acute or convalescent COVID-19. The CDR3: CASSATGAGELFF. CDR3 in DNA: TGTGCCAGCAGCGCCACAGGGGCCGGGGAGCTGTTTTTT.